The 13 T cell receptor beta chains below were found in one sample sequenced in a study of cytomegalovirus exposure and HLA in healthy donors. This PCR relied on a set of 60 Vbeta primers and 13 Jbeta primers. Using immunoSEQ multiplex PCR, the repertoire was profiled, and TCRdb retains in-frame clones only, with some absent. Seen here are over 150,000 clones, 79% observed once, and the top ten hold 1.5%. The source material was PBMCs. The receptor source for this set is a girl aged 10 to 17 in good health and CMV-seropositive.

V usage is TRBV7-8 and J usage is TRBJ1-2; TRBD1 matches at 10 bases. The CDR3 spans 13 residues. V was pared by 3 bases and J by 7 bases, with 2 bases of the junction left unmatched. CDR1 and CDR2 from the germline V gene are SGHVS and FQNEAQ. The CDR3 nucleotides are TGTGCCAGCAGCTTCGGGACAGGGGCTGGCTACACCTTC. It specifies CASSFGTGAGYTF. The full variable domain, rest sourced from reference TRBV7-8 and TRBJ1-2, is GAGVSQSPRYKVAKRGQDVALRCDPISGHVSLFWYQQALGQGPEFLTYFQNEAQLDKSGLPSDRFFAERPEGSVSTLKIQRTQQEDSAVYLCASSFGTGAGYTFGSGTRLTVV.

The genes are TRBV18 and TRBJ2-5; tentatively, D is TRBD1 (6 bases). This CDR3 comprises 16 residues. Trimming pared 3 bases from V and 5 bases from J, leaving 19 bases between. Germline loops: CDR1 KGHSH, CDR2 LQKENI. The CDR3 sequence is CASSPRTDKNTETQYF. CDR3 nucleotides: TGTGCCAGCTCACCGCGGACAGATAAGAACACGGAGACCCAGTACTTC.

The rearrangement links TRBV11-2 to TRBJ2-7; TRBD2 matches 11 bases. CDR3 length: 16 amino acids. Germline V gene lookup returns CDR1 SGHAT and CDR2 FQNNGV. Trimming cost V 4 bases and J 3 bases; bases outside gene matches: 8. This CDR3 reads CASSYTTSGVRYEQYF. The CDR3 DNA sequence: TGTGCCAGCAGCTACACGACTAGCGGGGTTCGCTACGAGCAGTACTTC.

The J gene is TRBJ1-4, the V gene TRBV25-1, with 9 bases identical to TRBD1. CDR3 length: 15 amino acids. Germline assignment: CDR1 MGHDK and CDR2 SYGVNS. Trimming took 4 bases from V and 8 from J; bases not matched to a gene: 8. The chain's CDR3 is CASSGGQGIQEKLFF. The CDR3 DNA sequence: TGTGCCAGCAGTGGGGGACAGGGCATACAGGAAAAACTGTTTTTT. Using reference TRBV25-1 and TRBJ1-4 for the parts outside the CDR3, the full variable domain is EADIYQTPRYLVIGTGKKITLECSQTMGHDKMYWYQQDPGMELHLIHYSYGVNSTEKGDLSSESTVSRIRTEHFPLTLESARPSHTSQYLCASSGGQGIQEKLFFGSGTQLSVL.

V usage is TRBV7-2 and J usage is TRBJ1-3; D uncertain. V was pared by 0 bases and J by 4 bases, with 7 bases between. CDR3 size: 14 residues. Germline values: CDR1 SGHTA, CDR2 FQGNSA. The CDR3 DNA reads TGTGCCAGCAGCTTAGCGACACGAGGAAACACCATATATTTT. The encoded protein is CASSLATRGNTIYF.

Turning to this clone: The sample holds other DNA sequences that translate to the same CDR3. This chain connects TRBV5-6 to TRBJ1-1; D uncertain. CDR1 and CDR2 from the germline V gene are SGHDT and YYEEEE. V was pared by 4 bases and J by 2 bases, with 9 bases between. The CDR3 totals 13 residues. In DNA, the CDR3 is TGTGCCAGCAGCCTAACGGTAAACACTGAAGCTTTCTTT. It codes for CASSLTVNTEAFF.

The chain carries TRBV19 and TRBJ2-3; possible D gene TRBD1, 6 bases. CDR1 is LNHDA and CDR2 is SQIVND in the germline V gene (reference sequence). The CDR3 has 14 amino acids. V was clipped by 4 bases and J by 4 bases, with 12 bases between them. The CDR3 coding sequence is TGTGCCAGTAGTACAAACAGGGCTTCAGATACGCAGTATTTT. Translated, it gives CASSTNRASDTQYF.

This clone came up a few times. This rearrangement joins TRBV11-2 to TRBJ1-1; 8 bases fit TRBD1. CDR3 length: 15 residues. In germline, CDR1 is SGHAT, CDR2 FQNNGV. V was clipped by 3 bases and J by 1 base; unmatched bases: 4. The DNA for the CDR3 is TGTGCCAGCAGCTTCGGACAGGGCCCGAACACTGAAGCTTTCTTT. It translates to CASSFGQGPNTEAFF. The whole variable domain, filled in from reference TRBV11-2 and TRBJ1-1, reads EAGVAQSPRYKIIEKRQSVAFWCNPISGHATLYWYQQILGQGPKLLIQFQNNGVVDDSQLPKDRFSAERLKGVDSTLKIQPAKLEDSAVYLCASSFGQGPNTEAFFGQGTRLTVV.

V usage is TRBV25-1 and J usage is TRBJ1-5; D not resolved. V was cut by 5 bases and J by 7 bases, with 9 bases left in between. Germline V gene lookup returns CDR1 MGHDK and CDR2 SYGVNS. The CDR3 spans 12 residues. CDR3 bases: TGTGCCAGCAGTCTCGGTTGGCAGCCCCAGCATTTT. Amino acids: CASSLGWQPQHF.

The CDR3 nucleotides read TGTGCCAGCAGCCCGGCGGGACAGGGGTGGGATGAGCAGTTCTTC. The encoded protein is CASSPAGQGWDEQFF. The chain is built from TRBV4-2 and TRBJ2-1; 10 bases are a match to TRBD1. J gave up 8 bases and V 4 bases, and 8 bases lay outside the gene matches. From germline, CDR1 is LGHNA and CDR2 YNFKEQ. This CDR3 comprises 15 residues.

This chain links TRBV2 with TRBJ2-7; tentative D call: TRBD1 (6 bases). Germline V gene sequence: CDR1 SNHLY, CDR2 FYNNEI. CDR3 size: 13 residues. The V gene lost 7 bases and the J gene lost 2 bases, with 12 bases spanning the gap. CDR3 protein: CASNLGTTYEQYF. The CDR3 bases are TGTGCCAGCAATTTAGGGACAACCTACGAGCAGTACTTC.

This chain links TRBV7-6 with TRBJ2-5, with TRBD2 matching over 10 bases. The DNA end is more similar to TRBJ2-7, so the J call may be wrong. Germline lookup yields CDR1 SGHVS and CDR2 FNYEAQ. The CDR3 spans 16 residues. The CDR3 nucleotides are TGTGCCAGCAGCTTAGGCCTAGCGGGGGACCACTACGAGCAGTACTTC. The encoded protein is CASSLGLAGDHYEQYF.

The CDR3 DNA reads as TGTGCCAGCAGTGACCAGGGGGACGACATGAACACTGAAGCTTTCTTT. Amino acid sequence: CASSDQGDDMNTEAFF. V is TRBV6-4 and J is TRBJ1-1; 7 nucleotides line up with TRBD1. V lost 2 bases and J lost 0; bases outside the gene matches: 6. This CDR3 has 16 residues. Germline CDR1 MRHNA, CDR2 SNTAGT.